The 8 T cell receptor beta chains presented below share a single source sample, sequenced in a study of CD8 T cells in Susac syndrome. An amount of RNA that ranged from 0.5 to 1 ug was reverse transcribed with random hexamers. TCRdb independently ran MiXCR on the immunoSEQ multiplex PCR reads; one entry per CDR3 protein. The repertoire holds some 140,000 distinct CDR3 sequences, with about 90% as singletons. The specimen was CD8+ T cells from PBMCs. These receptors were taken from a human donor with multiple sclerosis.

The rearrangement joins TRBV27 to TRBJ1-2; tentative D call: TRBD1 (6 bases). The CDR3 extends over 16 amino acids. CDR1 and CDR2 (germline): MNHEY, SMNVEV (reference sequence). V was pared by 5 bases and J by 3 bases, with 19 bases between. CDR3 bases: TGTGCCAGCAGTAACCCGCCCGGCAGGGGTGACTATGGCTACACCTTC. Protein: CASSNPPGRGDYGYTF.

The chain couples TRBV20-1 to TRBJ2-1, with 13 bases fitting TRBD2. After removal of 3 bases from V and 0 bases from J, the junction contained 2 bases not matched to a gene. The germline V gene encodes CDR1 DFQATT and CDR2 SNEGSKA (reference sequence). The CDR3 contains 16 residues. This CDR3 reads CSARGTSGVSYNEQFF. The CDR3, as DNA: TGCAGTGCTAGGGGGACTAGCGGGGTCTCCTACAATGAGCAGTTCTTC.

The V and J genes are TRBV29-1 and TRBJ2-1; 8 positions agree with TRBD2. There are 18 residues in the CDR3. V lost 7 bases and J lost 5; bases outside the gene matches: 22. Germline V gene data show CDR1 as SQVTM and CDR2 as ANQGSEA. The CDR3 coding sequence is TGCAGCGATGGACTAGCCTTCCACTCGTCATCCAACGACAATGAGCAGTTCTTC. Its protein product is CSDGLAFHSSSNDNEQFF.

The CDR3 DNA follows: TGTGCCAGCAGTTGGAGAGGGGTGAACACTGAAGCTTTCTTT. Translating gives CASSWRGVNTEAFF. The genes are TRBV27 and TRBJ1-1; D perhaps matches TRBD1 (5 bases). CDR1 and CDR2 from the germline V gene are MNHEY and SMNVEV (reference sequence). The CDR3 is 14 amino acids. The V end lost 4 bases, the J end lost 0 bases, and 9 bases lay between the germline ends.

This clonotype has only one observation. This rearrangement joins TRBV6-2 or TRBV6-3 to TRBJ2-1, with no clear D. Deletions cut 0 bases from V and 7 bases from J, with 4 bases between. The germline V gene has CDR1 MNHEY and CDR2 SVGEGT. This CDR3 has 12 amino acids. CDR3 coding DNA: TGTGCCAGCAGTTACTCGGGTAATGAGCAGTTCTTC. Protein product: CASSYSGNEQFF.

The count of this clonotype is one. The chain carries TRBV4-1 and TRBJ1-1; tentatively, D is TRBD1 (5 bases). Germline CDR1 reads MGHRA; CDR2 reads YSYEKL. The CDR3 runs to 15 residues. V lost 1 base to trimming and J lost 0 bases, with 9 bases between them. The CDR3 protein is CASSQAGLLNTEAFF. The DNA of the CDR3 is TGCGCCAGCAGCCAAGCGGGACTTTTGAACACTGAAGCTTTCTTT.

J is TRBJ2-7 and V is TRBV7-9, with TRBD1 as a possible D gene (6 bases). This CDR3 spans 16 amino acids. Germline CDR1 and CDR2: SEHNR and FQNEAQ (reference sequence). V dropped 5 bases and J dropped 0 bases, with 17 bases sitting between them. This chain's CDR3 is CASSPLQGHPSYEQYF. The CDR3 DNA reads TGTGCCAGCAGCCCCTTGCAGGGGCATCCCTCCTACGAGCAGTACTTC.

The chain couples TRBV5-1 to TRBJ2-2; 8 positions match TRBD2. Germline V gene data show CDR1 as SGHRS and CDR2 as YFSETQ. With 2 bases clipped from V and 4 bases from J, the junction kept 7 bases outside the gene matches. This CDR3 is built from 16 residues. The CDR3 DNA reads TGCGCCAGCAGCTTAGAAGCGGGAGACGGCACCGGGGAGCTGTTTTTT. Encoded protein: CASSLEAGDGTGELFF.